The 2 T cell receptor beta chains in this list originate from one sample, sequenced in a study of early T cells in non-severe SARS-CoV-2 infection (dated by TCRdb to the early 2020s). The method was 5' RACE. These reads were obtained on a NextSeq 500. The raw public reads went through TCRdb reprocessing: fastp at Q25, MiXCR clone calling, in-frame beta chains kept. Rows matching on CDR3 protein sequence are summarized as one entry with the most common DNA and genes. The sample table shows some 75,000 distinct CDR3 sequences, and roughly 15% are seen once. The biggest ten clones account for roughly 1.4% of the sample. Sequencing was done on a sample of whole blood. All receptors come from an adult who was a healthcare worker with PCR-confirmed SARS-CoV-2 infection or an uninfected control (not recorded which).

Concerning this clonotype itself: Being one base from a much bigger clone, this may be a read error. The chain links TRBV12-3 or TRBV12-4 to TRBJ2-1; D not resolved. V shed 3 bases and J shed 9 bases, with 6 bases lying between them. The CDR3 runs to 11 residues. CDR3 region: CASSFGSEQFF. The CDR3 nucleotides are TGTGCCAGCAGTTTCGGTAGTGAGCAGTTCTTC.

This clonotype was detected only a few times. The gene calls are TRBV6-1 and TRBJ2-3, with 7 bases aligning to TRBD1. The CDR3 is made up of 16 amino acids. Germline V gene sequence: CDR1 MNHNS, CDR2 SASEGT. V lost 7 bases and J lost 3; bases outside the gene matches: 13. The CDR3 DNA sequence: TGTGCCAGCAAAGTGGTCCAGGGGGTCGGTACAGATACGCAGTATTTT. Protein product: CASKVVQGVGTDTQYF.